Listed below are T cell receptor beta chains from one sample, sequenced in a study of blood T cell repertoires in COVID-19. Profiling relied on immunoSEQ multiplex PCR, and the TCRdb table lists in-frame clones only, not all of them. Of about 250,000 clones detected, more than 75% appear once; the ten largest clones hold over 5.5%. The sample consisted of peripheral blood. All receptors come from a woman of 80 years or more with COVID-19, enrolled during active disease. CDR3s include the opening cysteine and the closing phenylalanine or tryptophan. The D gene is left open where the match is weak. Size is omitted from some rows. Given values are once, few, many or a class for expanded clones.

CDR3 DNA	CDR3 protein	V gene	J gene	D gene	clone size
TGTGCCAGCAGGGCAGAGAGGATAGGCGGCTATGGCTACACCTTC	CASRAERIGGYGYTF	TRBV28	TRBJ1-2	-	once
TGCGCCAGCAGCTTGTCTGGCGGGCAGCCCCAGCATTTT	CASSLSGGQPQHF	TRBV5-1	TRBJ1-5	-	-
TGTGCCAGCAGTTGGACAGACTATAGCAATCAGCCCCAGCATTTT	CASSWTDYSNQPQHF	TRBV6-2/TRBV6-3	TRBJ1-5	-	-
TGTGCCAGCAGGACCGAGGGGACGGGGACTAGCGGGGAACACACAGATACGCAGTATTTT	CASRTEGTGTSGEHTDTQYF	TRBV28	TRBJ2-3	TRBD2	-
TGTGCCAGCAGCTTACCCCCGACAGGGCGCTATGGCTACACCTTC	CASSLPPTGRYGYTF	TRBV7-2	TRBJ1-2	TRBD1	once
TGTGCCAGCAGCTTAGTAACAGGGGTAGACACAGATACGCAGTATTTT	CASSLVTGVDTDTQYF	TRBV7-2	TRBJ2-3	TRBD1	-
TGTGCCAGCAGCCCCGGGACAGTAGGGTACACTGAAGCTTTCTTT	CASSPGTVGYTEAFF	TRBV3-1/TRBV3-2	TRBJ1-1	TRBD1	-
TGTGCCAGCAGCCAGGTAGACTTGAGCTCCTACAATGAGCAGTTCTTC	CASSQVDLSSYNEQFF	TRBV3-1/TRBV3-2	TRBJ2-1	-	-
TGTGCCAGCAGTTACTCTACGGGAACCTATAATTCACCCCTCCACTTT	CASSYSTGTYNSPLHF	TRBV6-5	TRBJ1-6	-	-
TGTGCCAGCAGTACCGGACATTCCTCTGGAAACACCATATATTTT	CASSTGHSSGNTIYF	TRBV5-4	TRBJ1-3	-	few
TGTGCCTGGAGCGAGGACACTGAAGCTTTCTTT	CAWSEDTEAFF	TRBV30	TRBJ1-1	-	few
TGTGCCAGCGGGGGGAGTAACTATGGCTACACCTTC	CASGGSNYGYTF	TRBV28	TRBJ1-2	-	-
TGTGCCAGCAGCGCTAGCGGGGGGGCGTCAGAGACCCAGTACTTC	CASSASGGASETQYF	TRBV9	TRBJ2-5	TRBD2	-
TGCGCCAGCAGCCAAGGGACAGGGGGCTTTGGCTACACCTTC	CASSQGTGGFGYTF	TRBV4-3	TRBJ1-2	TRBD1	-
TGTGCCAGCAGTACCACAGGGGGAAGTGGCACAGATACGCAGTATTTT	CASSTTGGSGTDTQYF	TRBV28	TRBJ2-3	TRBD1	-
TGTGCCAGCAGTCGACTTGTCTCCTACGAGCAGTACTTC	CASSRLVSYEQYF	TRBV12-3/TRBV12-4	TRBJ2-7	-	-
TGTGCCAGCTCACCTCCATCACAGGGGTACGACACTGAAGCTTTCTTT	CASSPPSQGYDTEAFF	TRBV18	TRBJ1-1	TRBD1	few
TGCGCCAGCAGCCAAGAAGGAAACAGAAACTATGGCTACACCTTC	CASSQEGNRNYGYTF	TRBV4-3	TRBJ1-2	-	-
TGTGCCAGCAGCAGAGCCCCTAGCGGACAAGAGACCCAGTACTTC	CASSRAPSGQETQYF	TRBV7-2	TRBJ2-5	TRBD2	-
TGTGCCAGCAGCCAACTCCTAGCGGGGGTGGGCGAGCAGTACTTC	CASSQLLAGVGEQYF	TRBV3-1/TRBV3-2	TRBJ2-7	TRBD2	-
TGTGCCAGCAGTCCCCCGGCCACGGGAAATTCACCCCTCCACTTT	CASSPPATGNSPLHF	TRBV28	TRBJ1-6	-	once
TGCGCCAGCAGCCCTAAACAGGGGAGCACAGATACGCAGTATTTT	CASSPKQGSTDTQYF	TRBV4-3	TRBJ2-3	TRBD1	-
TGTGCCAGCAGAAATAGCGGGGGGGCTTCAGATACGCAGTATTTT	CASRNSGGASDTQYF	TRBV7-9	TRBJ2-3	TRBD2	-
TGCGCCAGCAGCTTGGGTGGAGGACAAGAGACCCAGTACTTC	CASSLGGGQETQYF	TRBV5-1	TRBJ2-5	-	-
TGCGCCAGCAGCTTGATCGGGGGGGACATTCAGTACTTC	CASSLIGGDIQYF	TRBV5-1	TRBJ2-4	TRBD2	few
TGTGCCAGCAGCCAAGATAGACTAGCGGGGGGGGATGAGCAGTTCTTC	CASSQDRLAGGDEQFF	TRBV3-1/TRBV3-2	TRBJ2-1	TRBD2	-
TGTGCCAGCAGCCAGGAGTTTTATGGCTACACCTTC	CASSQEFYGYTF	TRBV4-2	TRBJ1-2	-	-
TGTGCCAGCAGTGAAAGCGGACAGGGGGCCGGGGAGCTGTTTTTT	CASSESGQGAGELFF	TRBV2	TRBJ2-2	TRBD1	-
TGTGCCAGCAGTTCCAGGATGGGAGAGACCCAGTACTTC	CASSSRMGETQYF	TRBV7-2	TRBJ2-5	-	-
TGTGCCAGCAGTGACAGTGGGTACGGCGAGCAGTACTTC	CASSDSGYGEQYF	TRBV27	TRBJ2-7	-	-
TGTGCCACCAACGAGGGTTCTGGAAACACCATATATTTT	CATNEGSGNTIYF	TRBV7-8	TRBJ1-3	-	few
TGTGCCAGCGGCTTTGACAGGACCTCAGCCTACACCTTC	CASGFDRTSAYTF	TRBV7-2	TRBJ1-2	-	-
TGTGCCAGCAGCGGTCCCGGGACAGGGAATAATCAGCCCCAGCATTTT	CASSGPGTGNNQPQHF	TRBV2	TRBJ1-5	TRBD1	few
TGTGCCAGCAGTGAAGCAGGGGTCACTGAAGCTTTCTTT	CASSEAGVTEAFF	TRBV2	TRBJ1-1	-	-
TGTGCCAGCAGCATCAGCGACCAAAGACAGTTCTTC	CASSISDQRQFF	TRBV7-6	TRBJ2-1	-	-
TGTGCCAGCAGCCGCGATCCTACAGATACGCAGTATTTT	CASSRDPTDTQYF	TRBV7-9	TRBJ2-3	-	-
TGTGCCAGCAGCGAGTGGGGGGAAACCTATAATGAGCAGTTCTTC	CASSEWGETYNEQFF	TRBV27	TRBJ2-1	-	-
TGCGCCAGCAGCCAGGCCGGGGGAAATGAGCAGTTCTTC	CASSQAGGNEQFF	TRBV4-1	TRBJ2-1	-	-
TGTGCCAGCAGCTTAGTACAGGAATCGCAGTACTTC	CASSLVQESQYF	TRBV7-9	TRBJ2-7	-	-
TGTGCCAGCAGCTTAGTAGGAGGAGCCAGCGCCGAAAAACTGTTTTTT	CASSLVGGASAEKLFF	TRBV11-2	TRBJ1-4	-	-
TGTGCCAGCAGCCAAGATCTGACAGGGGGGTCCACTGAAGCTTTCTTT	CASSQDLTGGSTEAFF	TRBV3-1/TRBV3-2	TRBJ1-1	TRBD1	-
TGCGCCAGCAGCACACAGGGCTCCAATGAGCAGTTCTTC	CASSTQGSNEQFF	TRBV5-1	TRBJ2-1	-	-
TGTGCCAGCAGCTTGAGACTAGCGGGTGGTACCGGGGAGCTGTTTTTT	CASSLRLAGGTGELFF	TRBV7-9	TRBJ2-2	TRBD2	-
TGTGCCAGCAGTTTAACAGGGGGGACGTTACAAGGGGAGCTGTTTTTT	CASSLTGGTLQGELFF	TRBV27	TRBJ2-2	TRBD1	-
TGTGCCAGCACCCCAGCCGGGACAGGGAATTCACCCCTCCACTTT	CASTPAGTGNSPLHF	TRBV6-2/TRBV6-3	TRBJ1-6	TRBD1	-
TGTGCCAGCAGTTACCCTGGACAGGGGGCTTCCAGCTCCTATAATTCACCCCTCCACTTT	CASSYPGQGASSSYNSPLHF	TRBV28	TRBJ1-6	TRBD1	-
TGTGCCAGCAGCTCCCGGGACAGGGTGACAGGAAATACAAATTCACCCCTCCACTTT	CASSSRDRVTGNTNSPLHF	TRBV7-9	TRBJ1-6	TRBD1	few
TGTGCCAGCTCCGTTACAGGGGGAAGAAACACCATATATTTT	CASSVTGGRNTIYF	TRBV18	TRBJ1-3	TRBD1	-
TGCGCCAGCAGCTTACAGGGTATGGATCAGCCCCAGCATTTT	CASSLQGMDQPQHF	TRBV5-1	TRBJ1-5	-	-
TGTGCCAGCAGACGGACAGGGCCGGATCAGCCCCAGCATTTT	CASRRTGPDQPQHF	TRBV6-5	TRBJ1-5	TRBD1	-
TGTGCCAGCAGTTACCTAGCGGGGGCTACAGATACGCAGTATTTT	CASSYLAGATDTQYF	TRBV6-5	TRBJ2-3	TRBD2	-